A single sample is the source of the 22 T cell receptor beta chains below, sequenced in a study of cytomegalovirus exposure and HLA in healthy donors. Use of 60 Vbeta and 13 Jbeta primers characterized the PCR. Some clones are missing from TCRdb's copy, which holds only in-frame ones; the method was immunoSEQ multiplex PCR. This table holds around 100,000 clones, about three fifths found once. Sequences were obtained from PBMCs. The receptors stem from a man aged 25-40 years in good health and CMV-seronegative.

A note on this clone: Its ends do not fully match the called genes, so a read error is possible. The chain joins TRBV7-9 to TRBJ1-6; D is undetermined. This CDR3 contains 15 residues. Germline V CDR1 and CDR2: SEHNR, FQNEAQ (reference sequence). For the CDR3, the DNA is TGTTCCAGCAGCTTAGGATTACGGGCCGGGGTAGGTGTCCACTTT. It yields the protein CSSSLGLRAGVGVHF. Full variable domain (rest looked up from reference TRBV7-9 and TRBJ1-6): DTGVSQNPRHKITKRGQNVTFRCDPISEHNRLYWYRQTLGQGPEFLTYFQNEAQLEKSRLLSDRFSAERPKGSFSTLEIQRTEQGDSAMYLCSSSLGLRAGVGVHFGNGTRLTVT.

The sample holds a few counts of this clone. The chain employs TRBV6-6 and TRBJ2-5; 11 bases are shared with TRBD2. This CDR3 is 16 amino acids long. Germline loops: CDR1 MNHNY, CDR2 SVGAGI (reference sequence). J was trimmed by 3 bases and V by 2 bases; bases with no gene match: 5. This CDR3 is CASSYPGTSGEETQYF. CDR3 in DNA: TGTGCCAGCAGTTACCCCGGGACTAGCGGCGAAGAGACCCAGTACTTC.

V is TRBV5-4 and J is TRBJ1-2, with 8 bases lining up with TRBD1. CDR3 length equals 17 residues. The junction had 11 bases not matched to a gene; V was cut back by 2 bases and J by 2 bases. Germline values: CDR1 SGHNT, CDR2 YYREEE (reference sequence). CDR3 loop: CASSFGGQALENYGYTF. The CDR3 region has the DNA TGTGCCAGCAGCTTTGGGGGACAGGCCCTGGAAAACTATGGCTACACCTTC.

V is TRBV5-5 and J is TRBJ1-4; D might be TRBD1 (6 bases). Per germline, CDR1 SGHKS and CDR2 YYEKEE (reference sequence). The CDR3 totals 14 residues. V was shortened by 5 bases and J by 4 bases, with 12 bases between the two germline ends. CDR3 coding DNA: TGTGCCAGCAGAGGACAGCCACATAATGAAAAACTGTTTTTT. Translated: CASRGQPHNEKLFF.

This sequence joins TRBV9 and TRBJ2-5; D possibly corresponds to TRBD2 (7 bases). Deletions cut 4 bases from V and 5 bases from J, with 12 bases between. The CDR3 is 13 amino acids. The germline V gene has CDR1 SGDLS and CDR2 YYNGEE. The CDR3 nucleotides are TGTGCCAGCAGCAGGGGGGGGAGGGAGACCCAGTACTTC. It codes for CASSRGGRETQYF.

The rearrangement uses TRBV6-1 and TRBJ1-4; maybe TRBD1 (6 bases). CDR3 length equals 14 residues. Deletions cut 6 bases from V and 3 bases from J, with 11 bases between. Germline values: CDR1 MNHNS, CDR2 SASEGT. Here the CDR3 reads CASRDSGANEKLFF. CDR3 in DNA: TGTGCCAGCAGGGACAGCGGAGCTAATGAAAAACTGTTTTTT.

Notes on this clone: This sample includes further DNA sequences coding for the same CDR3. The chain employs TRBV7-8 and TRBJ1-2; D might be TRBD1 (5 bases). The CDR3 sequence is 14 residues long. V dropped 1 base and J dropped 8 bases, with 14 bases sitting between them. Germline V gives CDR1 SGHVS, CDR2 FQNEAQ. This CDR3 reads CASSLGTGTTGYTF. DNA for the CDR3: TGTGCCAGCAGCTTAGGGACGGGGACTACGGGCTACACCTTC.

This clone was observed a few times. The genes are TRBV19 and TRBJ2-1, with 7 bases identical to TRBD2. The V gene's germline CDR1 is LNHDA and CDR2 SQIVND (reference sequence). CDR3 length equals 13 residues. J lost 5 bases, V lost 6 bases, and 4 bases had no gene match. The CDR3 DNA sequence: TGTGCCAGTAGGTCTCTAGCGGACAATGAGCAGTTCTTC. Translating gives CASRSLADNEQFF.

The V call is TRBV5-4, the J call TRBJ1-2, with 7 bases matching TRBD1. The junction had 9 bases not matched to a gene; V was cut back by 3 bases and J by 4 bases. Germline lookup yields CDR1 SGHNT and CDR2 YYREEE (reference sequence). This CDR3 comprises 15 residues. The CDR3 protein is CASSSGQRDPYGYTF. In DNA form, the CDR3 reads TGTGCCAGCAGCTCGGGACAGAGAGACCCCTATGGCTACACCTTC.

This chain links TRBV5-1 with TRBJ1-5, with D unclear. With 3 bases removed from V and 7 bases from J, the gap between germline ends came to 11 bases. Germline CDR1 SGHRS, CDR2 YFSETQ. CDR3 length: 13 amino acids. The CDR3 nucleotides read TGCGCCAGCAGCTGGAGCCAAGGCCAGCCCCAGCATTTT. It specifies CASSWSQGQPQHF.

Concerning this clone: The same CDR3 also results from other DNA sequences found in this sample. The chain recombines TRBV15 with TRBJ2-7; 10 bases match TRBD2. The J segment lost 3 bases and the V segment lost 1 base, leaving 6 bases of the junction unmatched. The CDR3 has 16 amino acids. The germline CDR1 and CDR2 sequences are LNHNV and YYDKDF (reference sequence). The CDR3 sequence: CATSRALAGVNYEQYF. CDR3 DNA: TGTGCCACCAGCAGAGCTCTAGCGGGAGTTAACTACGAGCAGTACTTC.

There are a few counts of this clone. The chain carries TRBV27 and TRBJ1-4; TRBD1 is a possible D gene (5 bases). The germline V gene encodes CDR1 MNHEY and CDR2 SMNVEV (reference sequence). This CDR3 spans 15 amino acids. The V end lost 5 bases, the J end lost 7 bases, and 17 bases lay between the germline ends. The CDR3 region is CASSHGGLRGEKLFF. CDR3 DNA sequence: TGTGCCAGCAGTCACGGGGGACTGAGGGGTGAAAAACTGTTTTTT.

The chain links TRBV4-1 to TRBJ2-7; a possible D gene is TRBD2 (6 bases). Germline CDR1 is MGHRA and CDR2 is YSYEKL. Trimming took 2 bases from V and 3 from J, leaving 23 bases between them. There are 18 residues in the CDR3. The CDR3 nucleotides are TGCGCCAGCAGCCAAATTGCCCGAGTACGGGAGACTTTCTACGAGCAGTACTTC. As protein: CASSQIARVRETFYEQYF.

The V call is TRBV7-3, the J call TRBJ2-6, with D possibly matching TRBD1 (7 bases). Germline V gene sequence: CDR1 SGHTA, CDR2 FQGTGA. Trimming stripped 4 bases from V and 18 bases from J, with 16 bases between. CDR3 length: 12 amino acids. CDR3 coding DNA: TGTGCCAGCAGCTCGAGCAGGGGGGACACGACTTTC. It codes for CASSSSRGDTTF. Together with reference TRBV7-3 and TRBJ2-6, the CDR3 gives the full variable domain: GAGVSQTPSNKVTEKGKYVELRCDPISGHTALYWYRQSLGQGPEFLIYFQGTGAADDSGLPNDRFFAVRPEGSVSTLKIQRTERGDSAVYLCASSSSRGDTTFGAGSRLTVL.

The chain employs TRBV29-1 and TRBJ2-2; possible D gene TRBD2, 5 bases. Germline values: CDR1 SQVTM, CDR2 ANQGSEA. Trimming removed 6 bases at V and 0 bases at J, with 14 bases between. This CDR3 is 15 amino acids long. CDR3 bases: TGCAGCGTCACGGGTGGGAGCACGAACACCGGGGAGCTGTTTTTT. It codes for CSVTGGSTNTGELFF.

In this sample, this clone turned up once. V and J are TRBV10-3 and TRBJ1-5, with a possible D match to TRBD1 (5 bases). Germline V gene sequence: CDR1 ENHRY, CDR2 SYGVKD. The CDR3 consists of 13 residues. V was clipped by 6 bases and J by 3 bases, with 9 bases between them. CDR3 sequence: CAISPQDNQPQHF. The CDR3 DNA is TGTGCCATCAGCCCACAGGACAATCAGCCCCAGCATTTT.

The V call is TRBV7-9, the J call TRBJ2-1; TRBD1 aligns across 10 bases. In germline, CDR1 is SEHNR, CDR2 FQNEAQ (reference sequence). The length of the CDR3 is 16 residues. With V trimmed by 1 base and J by 7 bases, 7 bases remained unmatched. The CDR3 DNA sequence: TGTGCCAGCAGCTTAGTGGGGACAGGGGTTTTTAATGAGCAGTTCTTC. This gives the protein CASSLVGTGVFNEQFF.

The rearrangement uses TRBV4-3 and TRBJ2-3; 11 bases align to TRBD2. The CDR3 extends over 15 amino acids. Per germline, CDR1 LGHNA and CDR2 YSLEER. J gave up 0 bases and V 4 bases, and 0 bases lay outside the gene matches. The CDR3 protein is CASSLAGGSTDTQYF. CDR3 in DNA: TGCGCCAGCAGCCTAGCGGGGGGGAGCACAGATACGCAGTATTTT.

The gene calls are TRBV7-9 and TRBJ2-6; 10 bases match TRBD1. The ends lost 3 bases at V and 0 bases at J; junction bases unmatched: 8. This CDR3 is 19 amino acids long. Per germline, CDR1 SEHNR and CDR2 FQNEAQ (reference sequence). The CDR3 here is CASSFTPGQGTSGANVLTF. The CDR3 DNA reads TGTGCCAGCAGCTTCACCCCGGGACAGGGGACCTCTGGGGCCAACGTCCTGACTTTC.

The CDR3 loop is CASSTTRLAGTYEQYF. The CDR3 region has the DNA TGTGCCAGTAGTACTACCAGACTAGCGGGCACCTACGAGCAGTACTTC. The chain has TRBV19 and TRBJ2-5, with TRBD2 matching over 10 bases. The tail of the sequence fits TRBJ2-7 better, so the J call may be wrong. This CDR3 region has 16 residues. Germline values: CDR1 LNHDA, CDR2 SQIVND (reference sequence).

The chain joins TRBV29-1 to TRBJ2-5; 10 nucleotides match TRBD2. V shed 2 bases and J 4 bases; nucleotides not matched to a gene: 4. The germline CDR1 and CDR2 sequences are SQVTM and ANQGSEA. There are 14 residues in the CDR3. The CDR3 spells CSVEIAGGRETQYF. The CDR3 DNA reads TGCAGCGTTGAAATAGCGGGAGGCCGAGAGACCCAGTACTTC.

This chain uses TRBV5-1 with TRBJ2-3, with D possibly being TRBD2 (6 bases). The CDR3 runs 16 residues. Per germline, CDR1 SGHRS and CDR2 YFSETQ. Between the trimmed V and J ends, which lost 4 bases and 0 bases, there was a span of 15 bases. CDR3 sequence: CASSLQSGPSTDTQYF. The CDR3 DNA reads as TGCGCCAGCAGCCTGCAGAGCGGGCCCAGCACAGATACGCAGTATTTT.